The 6 T cell receptor beta chains given below trace back to one sample, sequenced in a study of shared clonotypes between healthy human individuals. Clones were read by immunoSEQ multiplex PCR, and TCRdb kept only the in-frame ones, dropping some. The sample carries about 490,000 clones, 76% recorded once. Sample: PBMCs. The receptors were sampled from a woman aged 40 to 49 in good health. Some clones in this sample may be carry-over from other donors' samples.

The V call is TRBV4-2, the J call TRBJ2-5, with 11 bases aligning to TRBD2. Germline CDR1 and CDR2: LGHNA and YNFKEQ. CDR3 length equals 16 residues. V lost 4 bases and J lost 5; bases outside the gene matches: 9. The CDR3 protein is CASSPGLAGGLETQYF. The DNA for the CDR3 is TGTGCCAGCAGCCCGGGCCTAGCGGGAGGTCTGGAGACCCAGTACTTC.

This clone was seen at least ten times. The chain couples TRBV7-2 to TRBJ2-3; D is ambiguous. This CDR3 comprises 13 residues. Looked up from germline, CDR1 is SGHTA and CDR2 is FQGNSA. V shed 5 bases and J shed 6 bases, with 12 bases lying between them. The CDR3 DNA reads TGTGCCAGCAGCCCCCGGCTCAGGGATACGCAGTATTTT. Translated, it gives CASSPRLRDTQYF.

This clone was counted once. The genes are TRBV25-1 and TRBJ2-3; D ambiguous. The germline V gene has CDR1 MGHDK and CDR2 SYGVNS. The CDR3 has 12 amino acids. V was pared by 4 bases and J by 2 bases, with 4 bases between. CDR3 in DNA: TGTGCCAGCAGTGTAACCACAGATACGCAGTATTTT. It translates to CASSVTTDTQYF. The whole variable domain, remainder taken from reference TRBV25-1 and TRBJ2-3, is EADIYQTPRYLVIGTGKKITLECSQTMGHDKMYWYQQDPGMELHLIHYSYGVNSTEKGDLSSESTVSRIRTEHFPLTLESARPSHTSQYLCASSVTTDTQYFGPGTRLTVL.

Details on this clone: Since a far larger clone is one base different, this is likely a read error. This same CDR3 is encoded by further DNA sequences in the sample. V usage is TRBV7-7 and J usage is TRBJ2-5; a possible D gene is TRBD1 (6 bases). The CDR3 contains 16 residues. Germline V lookup: CDR1 SSHAT, CDR2 FNYEAQ (reference sequence). V gave up 5 bases and J gave up 5 bases, with 21 bases separating them. CDR3 sequence: CASSHNLGGQEETQYF. CDR3 bases: TGTGCCAGCAGCCATAATTTAGGGGGACAAGAGGAGACCCAGTACTTC.

Concerning this clone itself: Distinct nucleotide sequences in the sample also encode this CDR3. J is TRBJ1-3 and V is TRBV9; D gene uncertain. Between the trimmed V and J ends, which lost 2 bases and 5 bases, there was a span of 20 bases. The CDR3 is 17 residues long. Germline values: CDR1 SGDLS, CDR2 YYNGEE. The CDR3 region is CASSVEPGSAERNTIYF. In DNA form, the CDR3 reads TGTGCCAGCAGCGTTGAACCTGGTTCAGCCGAGAGAAACACCATATATTTT.

The chain uses TRBV2 and TRBJ1-5; 7 nucleotides align to TRBD1. V trimming: 7 bases; J trimming: 3 bases; junction bases outside the gene matches: 6. The CDR3 consists of 14 residues. Germline V CDR1 and CDR2: SNHLY, FYNNEI. The CDR3 loop reads CASIRDRANQPQHF. CDR3 DNA: TGTGCCAGCATCCGCGACAGGGCCAATCAGCCCCAGCATTTT.